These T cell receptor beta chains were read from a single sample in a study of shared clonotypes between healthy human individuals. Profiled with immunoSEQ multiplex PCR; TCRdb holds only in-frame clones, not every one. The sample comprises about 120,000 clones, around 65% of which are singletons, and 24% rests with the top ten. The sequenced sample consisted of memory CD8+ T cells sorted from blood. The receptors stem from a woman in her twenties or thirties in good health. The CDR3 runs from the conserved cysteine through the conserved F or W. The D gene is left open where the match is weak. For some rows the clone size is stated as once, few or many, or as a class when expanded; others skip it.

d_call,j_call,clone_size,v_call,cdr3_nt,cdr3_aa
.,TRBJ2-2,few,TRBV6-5,TGTGCCAGCAGTCAACGTAAGAACACCGGGGAGCTGTTTTTT,CASSQRKNTGELFF
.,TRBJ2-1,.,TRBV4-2,TGTGCCAGCAGCCAAGATTGGACGGAGAATGAGCAGTTCTTC,CASSQDWTENEQFF
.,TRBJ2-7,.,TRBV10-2,TGCGCCAGCAGAACAGGGATCGAGCAGTACTTC,CASRTGIEQYF
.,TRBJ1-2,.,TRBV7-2,TGTGCCAGCAGCTCCCCTCGGGGTAACTATGGCTACACCTTC,CASSSPRGNYGYTF
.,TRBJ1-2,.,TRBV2,TGTGCCAGCAGTGAAGCCCCAGGGAACTATGGCTACACCTTC,CASSEAPGNYGYTF
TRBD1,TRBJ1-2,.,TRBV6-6,TGTGCCAGCAGACGACAGGGGCGCGGCTACACCTTC,CASRRQGRGYTF
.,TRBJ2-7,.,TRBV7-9,TGTGCCAGCAGCTTACCTACTAGTTGGTACGAGCAGTACTTC,CASSLPTSWYEQYF
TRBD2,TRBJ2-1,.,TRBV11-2,TGTGCCAGCAACCCGGGACTAGCGGGAGGGGGCCGGGGGAATGAGCAGTTCTTC,CASNPGLAGGGRGNEQFF
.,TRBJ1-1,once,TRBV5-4,TGTGCCAGCAGCTCGTCAGGTTTGAACACTGAAGCTTTCTTT,CASSSSGLNTEAFF
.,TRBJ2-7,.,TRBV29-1,TGCAGCGTTGGGGACAACCACGGCGAGCAGTACTTC,CSVGDNHGEQYF
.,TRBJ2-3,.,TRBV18,TGTGCCAGCTCACCAGGGTCGGCTCTAGTCCTCGATACGCAGTATTTT,CASSPGSALVLDTQYF
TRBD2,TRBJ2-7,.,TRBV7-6,TGTGCCAGCAGCCCAGTCGGGACTAGCGTGGCCGAGCAGTACTTC,CASSPVGTSVAEQYF
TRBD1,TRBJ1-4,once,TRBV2,TGTGCCAGCAGTGATCGGACAGGGTATGAAAAACTGTTTTTT,CASSDRTGYEKLFF
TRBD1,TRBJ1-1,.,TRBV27,TGTGCCAGCAGTTTAGTACAGGGGTACACTGAAGCTTTCTTT,CASSLVQGYTEAFF
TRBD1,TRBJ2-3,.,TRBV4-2,TGTGCCAGCAGCCGCCGCAGACAGGACAGGGGCACAGATACGCAGTATTTT,CASSRRRQDRGTDTQYF
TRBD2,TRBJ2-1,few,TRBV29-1,TGCAGCGTTGAGCGGGAGGCGGGAAATGAGCAGTTCTTC,CSVEREAGNEQFF
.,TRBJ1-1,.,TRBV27,TGTGCCAGCGGATATTTTGAAGCTTTCTTT,CASGYFEAFF
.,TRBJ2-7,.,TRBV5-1,TGCGCCAGCAGCTCGGGGACTGTCTCCTACGAGCAGTACTTC,CASSSGTVSYEQYF
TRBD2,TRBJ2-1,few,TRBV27,TGTGCCAGCGGTAGCGGGACTCACAATGAGCAGTTCTTC,CASGSGTHNEQFF
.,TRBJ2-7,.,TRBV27,TGTGCCAGCAGTTTGACCGACGTACGCGAGCAGTACTTC,CASSLTDVREQYF
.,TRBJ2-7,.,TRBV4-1,TGCGCCAGCAGCCGCGGAAGCTCCTACGAGCAGTACTTC,CASSRGSSYEQYF
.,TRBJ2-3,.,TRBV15,TGTGCCACCAGCAGAGGGAGGGGAACAGGGCCCACAGATACGCAGTATTTT,CATSRGRGTGPTDTQYF
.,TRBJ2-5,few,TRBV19,TGTGCGAGGGGGGTGGAGTACTTC,CARGVEYF